The 7 T cell receptor beta chains presented below share a single source sample, sequenced in a study of cytomegalovirus exposure and HLA in healthy donors. The data were produced by immunoSEQ multiplex PCR, yet TCRdb's version contains in-frame clones alone and is incomplete. This sample yields 100,000 to 150,000 clones, of which approximately 94% are seen a single time; approximately 1.3% belongs to the top ten. Sequencing used PBMCs. The receptor source for this set is a woman under 30 in good health and CMV-seronegative.

The rearrangement links TRBV5-5 to TRBJ2-4; perhaps TRBD2 as D (5 bases). The CDR3 loop spans 14 amino acids. Looked up from germline, CDR1 is SGHKS and CDR2 is YYEKEE (reference sequence). V lost 2 bases and J lost 5, with 11 bases in between. CDR3: CASSFEGGENIQYF. The CDR3 bases are TGTGCCAGCAGCTTCGAGGGCGGAGAAAACATTCAGTACTTC.

This clone was detected once. This chain joins TRBV9 and TRBJ1-5; unclear D gene. V was clipped by 3 bases and J by 5 bases, with 12 bases between them. Germline lookup yields CDR1 SGDLS and CDR2 YYNGEE. The CDR3 has 14 residues. The CDR3 here is CASSEQASHQPQHF. The CDR3 coding sequence is TGTGCCAGCAGCGAGCAAGCGAGTCATCAGCCCCAGCATTTT.

This clone was seen a handful of times. The chain links TRBV7-9 to TRBJ1-1; no definite D call. The CDR3 totals 10 residues. Per the germline V gene, CDR1 is SEHNR and CDR2 is FQNEAQ (reference sequence). V was trimmed by 3 bases and J by 8 bases, leaving 4 bases between them. CDR3 region: CASSFREAFF. The CDR3 DNA follows: TGTGCCAGCAGCTTCCGGGAAGCTTTCTTT.

The chain combines TRBV9 with TRBJ2-2; no firm D call. The ends were cut back, 3 bases at V and 5 bases at J, with 5 bases in the middle. The CDR3 is made up of 12 amino acids. Germline CDR1 SGDLS, CDR2 YYNGEE. The CDR3 spells CASSGHTGELFF. The CDR3 DNA reads as TGTGCCAGCAGCGGACATACCGGGGAGCTGTTTTTT. The full variable domain, in which reference TRBV9 and TRBJ2-2 provide the parts outside the CDR3, is DSGVTQTPKHLITATGQRVTLRCSPRSGDLSVYWYQQSLDQGLQFLIQYYNGEERAKGNILERFSAQQFPDLHSELNLSSLELGDSALYFCASSGHTGELFFGEGSRLTVL.

The V gene is TRBV7-2, the J gene TRBJ1-5, with D tentatively TRBD1 (5 bases). With 2 bases removed from V and 5 bases from J, the gap between germline ends came to 16 bases. Germline CDR1 and CDR2: SGHTA and FQGNSA. The CDR3 loop spans 16 amino acids. CDR3 sequence: CASSLTPDSWYQPQHF. The CDR3 DNA follows: TGTGCCAGCAGCTTAACCCCTGACAGTTGGTATCAGCCCCAGCATTTT. Drawing the rest from reference TRBV7-2 and TRBJ1-5, the complete variable domain is GAGVSQSPSNKVTEKGKDVELRCDPISGHTALYWYRQSLGQGLEFLIYFQGNSAPDKSGLPSDRFSAERTGGSVSTLTIQRTQQEDSAVYLCASSLTPDSWYQPQHFGDGTRLSIL.

This clone came up once. The chain recombines TRBV27 with TRBJ1-4; TRBD1 is a possible D gene (5 bases). Germline V gives CDR1 MNHEY, CDR2 SMNVEV (reference sequence). The CDR3 extends over 15 amino acids. V was pared by 5 bases and J by 5 bases, with 15 bases between. The CDR3 protein is CASSPDLKGNEKLFF. CDR3 in DNA: TGTGCCAGCAGTCCGGACCTAAAGGGGAATGAAAAACTGTTTTTT.

The table lists this clone with a count of one. CDR3 amino acids: CASSFQGSGYTF. The DNA of the CDR3 is TGTGCCAGCAGTTTTCAGGGTTCTGGCTACACCTTC. The V and J genes are TRBV28 and TRBJ1-2; tentative D call: TRBD1 (5 bases). CDR3 length: 12 residues. V was trimmed by 3 bases and J by 7 bases, leaving 9 bases between them. Germline CDR1 reads MDHEN; CDR2 reads SYDVKM.